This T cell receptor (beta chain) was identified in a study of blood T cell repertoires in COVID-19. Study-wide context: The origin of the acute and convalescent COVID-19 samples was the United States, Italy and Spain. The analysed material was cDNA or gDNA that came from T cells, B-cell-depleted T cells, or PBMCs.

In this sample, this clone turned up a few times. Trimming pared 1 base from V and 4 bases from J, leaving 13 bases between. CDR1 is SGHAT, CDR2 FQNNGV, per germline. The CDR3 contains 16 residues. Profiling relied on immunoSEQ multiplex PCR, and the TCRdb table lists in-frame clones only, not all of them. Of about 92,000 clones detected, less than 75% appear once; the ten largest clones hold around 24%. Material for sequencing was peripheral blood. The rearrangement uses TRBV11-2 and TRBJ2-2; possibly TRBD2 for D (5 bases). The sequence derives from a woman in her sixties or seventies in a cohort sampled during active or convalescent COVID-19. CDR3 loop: CASSLVGSAGTGELFF. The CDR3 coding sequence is TGTGCCAGCAGCTTAGTTGGCTCGGCGGGCACCGGGGAGCTGTTTTTT. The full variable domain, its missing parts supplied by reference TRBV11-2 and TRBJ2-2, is EAGVAQSPRYKIIEKRQSVAFWCNPISGHATLYWYQQILGQGPKLLIQFQNNGVVDDSQLPKDRFSAERLKGVDSTLKIQPAKLEDSAVYLCASSLVGSAGTGELFFGEGSRLTVL.